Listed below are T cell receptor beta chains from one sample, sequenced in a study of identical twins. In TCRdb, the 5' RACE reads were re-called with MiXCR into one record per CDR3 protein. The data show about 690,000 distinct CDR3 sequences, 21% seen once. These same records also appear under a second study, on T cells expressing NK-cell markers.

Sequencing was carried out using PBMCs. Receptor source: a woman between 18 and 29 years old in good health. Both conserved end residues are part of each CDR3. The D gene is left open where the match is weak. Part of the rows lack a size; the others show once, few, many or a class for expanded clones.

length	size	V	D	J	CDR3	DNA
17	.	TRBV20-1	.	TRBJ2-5	CCARPREGAASQETQYF	TGCTGTGCTAGACCCCGAGAGGGAGCGGCTTCGCAAGAGACCCAGTACTTC
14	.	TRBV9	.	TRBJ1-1	CASSVGTAFTEAFF	TGTGCCAGCAGCGTAGGGACAGCTTTCACTGAAGCTTTCTTT
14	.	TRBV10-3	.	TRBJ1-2	CAISPVVGGYGYTF	TGTGCCATCAGCCCCGTTGTGGGAGGCTATGGCTACACCTTC
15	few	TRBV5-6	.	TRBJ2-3	CASSLARALTDTQYF	TGTGCCAGCAGCTTGGCTAGGGCCCTCACAGATACGCAGTATTTT
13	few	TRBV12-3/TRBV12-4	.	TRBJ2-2	CASSGTGSRELFF	TGTGCCAGCAGTGGAACAGGGTCCAGGGAGCTGTTTTTT
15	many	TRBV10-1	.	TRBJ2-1	CASSELGSSYNEQFF	TGCGCCAGCAGTGAGCTAGGGAGCTCCTACAATGAGCAGTTCTTC
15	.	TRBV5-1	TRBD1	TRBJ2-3	CASSLKGQGTDTQYF	TGCGCCAGCAGCTTGAAGGGACAGGGGACAGATACGCAGTATTTT
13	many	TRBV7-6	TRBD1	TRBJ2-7	CASSLGQGNEQYF	TGTGCCAGCAGCTTAGGACAGGGAAACGAGCAGTACTTC
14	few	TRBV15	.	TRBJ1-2	CATSRERVIYGYTF	TGTGCCACCAGCAGAGAGCGGGTTATATATGGCTACACCTTC
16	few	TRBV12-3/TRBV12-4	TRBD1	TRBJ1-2	CASSSWPGQGDYGYTF	TGTGCCAGCAGTTCATGGCCGGGACAGGGCGACTATGGCTACACCTTC
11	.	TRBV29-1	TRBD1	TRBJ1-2	CSADRGSGYTF	TGCAGCGCCGACAGGGGCTCTGGCTACACCTTC
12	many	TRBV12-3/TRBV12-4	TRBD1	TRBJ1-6	CASRTGDSPLHF	TGTGCCAGCAGGACAGGGGATTCACCCCTCCACTTT
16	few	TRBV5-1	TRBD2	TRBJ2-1	CASSPGRLAVHNEQFF	TGCGCCAGCAGCCCTGGGAGACTAGCGGTTCACAATGAGCAGTTCTTC
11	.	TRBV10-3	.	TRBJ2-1	CATLNTNEQFF	TGTGCCACCCTTAACACTAATGAGCAGTTCTTC
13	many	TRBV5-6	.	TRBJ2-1	CASSLERDYEQFF	TGTGCCAGCAGCTTGGAAAGGGACTATGAGCAGTTCTTC
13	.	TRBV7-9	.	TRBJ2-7	CASSLMGLYEQYF	TGTGCCAGCAGCTTAATGGGATTATACGAGCAGTACTTC
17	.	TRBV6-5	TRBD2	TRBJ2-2	CASSYKGLAFFTGELFF	TGTGCCAGCAGTTACAAGGGACTAGCGTTTTTCACCGGGGAGCTGTTTTTT
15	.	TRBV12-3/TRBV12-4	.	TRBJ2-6	CASSFEGAGANVLTF	TGTGCCAGCAGTTTCGAGGGGGCTGGGGCCAACGTCCTGACTTTC
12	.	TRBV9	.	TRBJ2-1	CASSVEVNEQFF	TGTGCCAGCAGCGTAGAGGTCAATGAGCAGTTCTTC
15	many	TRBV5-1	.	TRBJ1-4	CASSLNRRQPEKLFF	TGCGCCAGCAGCTTGAACCGGCGGCAGCCTGAAAAACTGTTTTTT
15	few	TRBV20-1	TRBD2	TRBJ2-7	CSAPKQRGGSYEQYF	TGCAGTGCCCCTAAGCAGCGGGGGGGCTCCTACGAGCAGTACTTC
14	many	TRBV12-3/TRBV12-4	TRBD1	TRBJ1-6	CASSLGTGRSPLHF	TGTGCCAGCAGTTTAGGGACAGGGAGATCACCCCTCCACTTT
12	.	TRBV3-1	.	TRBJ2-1	CASSQEGPGQFF	TGTGCCAGCAGCCAAGAAGGCCCTGGGCAGTTCTTC
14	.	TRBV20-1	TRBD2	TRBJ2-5	CSATGTSGWETQYF	TGCAGTGCTACAGGGACTAGCGGTTGGGAGACCCAGTACTTC
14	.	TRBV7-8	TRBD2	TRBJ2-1	CASSPAGGSDEQFF	TGTGCCAGCAGCCCCGCGGGAGGCAGCGATGAGCAGTTCTTC
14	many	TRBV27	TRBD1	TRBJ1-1	CASSGTGPNTEAFF	TGTGCCAGCAGCGGGACAGGGCCTAACACTGAAGCTTTCTTT
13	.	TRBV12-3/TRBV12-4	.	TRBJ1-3	CASNTGSGNTIYF	TGTGCCAGCAACACAGGGTCGGGAAACACCATATATTTT
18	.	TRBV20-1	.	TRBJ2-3	CSARFVSLAGQVTDTQYF	TGCAGTGCTAGATTTGTTTCGCTAGCGGGACAGGTCACAGATACGCAGTATTTT
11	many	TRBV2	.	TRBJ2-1	CASSERGEQFF	TGTGCCAGCAGTGAGCGAGGCGAGCAGTTCTTC
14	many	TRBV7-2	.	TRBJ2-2	CASSFLRSAGELFF	TGTGCCAGCAGCTTCTTACGATCGGCCGGGGAGCTGTTTTTT
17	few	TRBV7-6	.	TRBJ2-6	CASSLALRSSGANVLTF	TGTGCCAGCAGCTTAGCGTTGAGGAGCTCTGGGGCCAACGTCCTGACTTTC
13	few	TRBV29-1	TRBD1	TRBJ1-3	CSAEGQSGNTIYF	TGCAGCGCCGAGGGACAGTCTGGAAACACCATATATTTT
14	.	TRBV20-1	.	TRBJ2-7	CSAREGRGIYEQYF	TGCAGTGCTAGAGAGGGAAGAGGGATCTACGAGCAGTACTTC
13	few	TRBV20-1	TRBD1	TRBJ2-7	CSANDRGWVEQYF	TGCAGTGCAAACGACAGGGGATGGGTCGAGCAGTACTTC
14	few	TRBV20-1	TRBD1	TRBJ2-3	CSARLGQGVDTQYF	TGCAGTGCTAGACTCGGACAGGGGGTAGATACGCAGTATTTT
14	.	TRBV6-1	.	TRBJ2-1	CASSSLGANNEQFF	TGTGCCAGCAGCTCGCTGGGAGCCAACAATGAGCAGTTCTTC
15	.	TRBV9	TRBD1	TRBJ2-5	CASSVGTGGSETQYF	TGTGCCAGCAGCGTAGGGACAGGGGGTTCGGAGACCCAGTACTTC
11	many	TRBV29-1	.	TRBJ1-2	CSVEDREGYTF	TGCAGCGTTGAAGACAGGGAGGGCTACACCTTC
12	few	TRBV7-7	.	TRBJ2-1	CASSPGSNEQFF	TGTGCCAGCAGCCCCGGTAGCAATGAGCAGTTCTTC
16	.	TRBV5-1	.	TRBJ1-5	CASSLAPQGMDQPQHF	TGCGCCAGCAGCTTGGCCCCACAGGGTATGGATCAGCCCCAGCATTTT
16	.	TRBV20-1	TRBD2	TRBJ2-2	CSARSWTSGNTGELFF	TGCAGTGCTAGATCTTGGACTAGCGGGAACACCGGGGAGCTGTTTTTT
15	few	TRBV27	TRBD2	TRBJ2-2	CASSLQREGTGELFF	TGTGCCAGCAGTCTCCAGCGGGAAGGGACCGGGGAGCTGTTTTTT
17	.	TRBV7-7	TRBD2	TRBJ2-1	CASSLDSGRAGVDEQFF	TGTGCCAGCAGCTTGGATAGCGGGAGGGCGGGGGTCGATGAGCAGTTCTTC
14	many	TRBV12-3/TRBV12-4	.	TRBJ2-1	CASSLPGRGMEQFF	TGTGCCAGCAGTTTACCGGGCCGGGGTATGGAGCAGTTCTTC
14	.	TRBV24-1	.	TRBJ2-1	CATSGEPNYNEQFF	TGTGCCACCAGCGGGGAGCCGAACTACAATGAGCAGTTCTTC
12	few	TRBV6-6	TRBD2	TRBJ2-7	CASRDYSPEQYF	TGTGCCAGCCGGGACTATTCCCCCGAGCAGTACTTC
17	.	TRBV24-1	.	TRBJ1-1	CATSDPHRGDLPTEAFF	TGTGCCACCAGTGATCCCCATCGGGGCGATCTCCCAACAGAAGCTTTCTTT
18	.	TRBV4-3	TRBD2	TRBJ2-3	CASSQGLTSNIFGDTQYF	TGCGCCAGCAGCCAGGGATTGACTAGCAATATCTTCGGGGATACGCAGTATTTT
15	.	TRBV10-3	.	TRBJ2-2	CAISLTGENTGELFF	TGTGCCATTTCCCTGACAGGTGAAAACACCGGGGAGCTGTTTTTT
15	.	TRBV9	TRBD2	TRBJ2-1	CASSGPGLADDEQFF	TGTGCCAGCAGCGGGCCGGGACTAGCTGATGATGAGCAGTTCTTC
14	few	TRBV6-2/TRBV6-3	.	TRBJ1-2	CASSYSSEVYGYTF	TGTGCCAGCAGTTACTCGAGCGAGGTATATGGCTACACCTTC
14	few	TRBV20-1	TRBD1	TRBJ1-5	CSAKTGGRTQPQHF	TGCAGTGCTAAAACAGGGGGCCGTACTCAGCCCCAGCATTTT
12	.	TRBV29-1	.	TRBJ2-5	CSVLEGAETQYF	TGCAGCGTTTTGGAGGGCGCAGAGACCCAGTACTTC
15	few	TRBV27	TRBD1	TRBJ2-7	CASSRRDRGGDEQYF	TGTGCCAGCAGTCGCCGGGACAGGGGAGGGGACGAGCAGTACTTC
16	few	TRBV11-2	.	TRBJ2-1	CASSFYGISSYNEQFF	TGTGCCAGCAGCTTCTACGGGATCAGCTCCTACAATGAGCAGTTCTTC
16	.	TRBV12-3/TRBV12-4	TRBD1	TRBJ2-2	CASSGQGRPNTGELFF	TGTGCCAGCAGCGGACAGGGGCGACCGAACACCGGGGAGCTGTTTTTT
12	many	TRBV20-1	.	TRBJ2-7	CSARGSSYEQYF	TGCAGTGCTAGGGGCAGCTCCTACGAGCAGTACTTC